The source of this T cell receptor (beta chain) is a study of beta chain features in type 1 diabetes. Expressed TCRB transcripts were sequenced, since all the RNA that had been isolated was reverse transcribed. Libraries were prepared by immunoSEQ multiplex PCR; TCRdb keeps only in-frame clonotypes and omits some of them. This sample has around 250,000 clones, with around 68% found just once. The length of the CDR3 is 14 residues. V shed 2 bases and J shed 0 bases, with 10 bases lying between them. In germline, CDR1 is GTSNPN, CDR2 SVGIG (reference sequence). V usage is TRBV30 and J usage is TRBJ1-2, with D possibly matching TRBD1 (5 bases). This receptor was obtained from a man aged 30 to 45 in good health. Sequencing used naive CD4+ T cells from blood. The chain's CDR3 is CAWSNQGANYGYTF. The DNA of the CDR3 is TGTGCCTGGAGTAACCAGGGAGCTAACTATGGCTACACCTTC. The full variable domain, in which reference TRBV30 and TRBJ1-2 provide the parts outside the CDR3, is SQTIHQWPATLVQPVGSPLSLECTVEGTSNPNLYWYRQAAGRGLQLLFYSVGIGQISSEVPQNLSASRPQDRQFILSSKKLLLSDSGFYLCAWSNQGANYGYTFGSGTRLTVV.